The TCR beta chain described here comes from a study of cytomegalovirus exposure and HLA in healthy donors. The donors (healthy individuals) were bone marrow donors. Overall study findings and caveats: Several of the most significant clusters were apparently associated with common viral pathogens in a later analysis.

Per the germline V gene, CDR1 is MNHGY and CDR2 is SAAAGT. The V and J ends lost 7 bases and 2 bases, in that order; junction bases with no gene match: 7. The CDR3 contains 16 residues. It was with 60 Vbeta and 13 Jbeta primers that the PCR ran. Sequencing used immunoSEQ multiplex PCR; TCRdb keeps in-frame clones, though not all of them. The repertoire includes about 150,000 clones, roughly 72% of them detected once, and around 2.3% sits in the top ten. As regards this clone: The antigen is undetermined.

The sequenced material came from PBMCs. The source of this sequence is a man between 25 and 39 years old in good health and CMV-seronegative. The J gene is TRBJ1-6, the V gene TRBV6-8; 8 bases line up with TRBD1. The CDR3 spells CASTTGQGPYNSPLHF. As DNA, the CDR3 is TGTGCCAGCACTACAGGACAGGGCCCCTATAATTCACCCCTCCACTTT.